The sequence of this T cell receptor beta chain was determined in a study of Ad26.COV2.S vaccination and SARS-CoV-2 variants. In the study overall: Donor was one of the participants in the Ad26.COV2.S arm of the COV1001 trial.

Regarding treatment: around 19 received Ad26.COV2.S at low or high dose, single or two shots; roughly 5 received placebo; per-sample allocation not given. After the first vaccine or placebo injection, samples were drawn on day 63. Vaccine was an Ad26 vector expressing Wuhan-strain SARS-CoV-2 spike. Overall study findings and caveats: People who got the vaccine had more spike-specific TCR breadth than people who got placebo. The TCR-based breadth and depth measures might underestimate overall T cell responses.

Turning to this clone: Antigen unknown.

This CDR3 has 15 residues. Germline CDR1 and CDR2: ENHRY and SYGVKD. V gave up 7 bases and J gave up 6 bases, with 22 bases separating them. Produced via immunoSEQ multiplex PCR; TCRdb's table is partial and in-frame only. This sample has about 400,000 clones, with about 91% found just once. This specimen was peripheral blood, taken in a trial of Ad26.COV2.S vaccine versus placebo. The TCR comes from a person between 18 and 60 years old who received the Ad26.COV2.S COVID-19 vaccine or a placebo. The chain links TRBV10-3 to TRBJ2-7; D might be TRBD2 (6 bases). CDR3: CAITGRSGRESEQYF. Here the CDR3 DNA reads TGTGCCATCACGGGGAGGTCGGGAAGGGAAAGCGAGCAGTACTTC.